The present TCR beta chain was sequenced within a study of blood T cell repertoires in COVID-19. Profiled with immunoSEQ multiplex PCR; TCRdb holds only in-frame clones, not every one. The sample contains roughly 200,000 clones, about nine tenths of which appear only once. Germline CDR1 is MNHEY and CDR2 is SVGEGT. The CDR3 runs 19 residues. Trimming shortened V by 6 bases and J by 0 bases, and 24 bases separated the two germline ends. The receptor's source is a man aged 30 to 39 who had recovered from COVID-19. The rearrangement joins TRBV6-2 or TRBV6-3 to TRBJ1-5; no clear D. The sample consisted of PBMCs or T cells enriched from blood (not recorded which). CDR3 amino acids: CASSPSGREIIYSNQPQHF. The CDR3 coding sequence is TGTGCCAGCAGCCCCAGTGGTCGGGAGATAATATATAGCAATCAGCCCCAGCATTTT.